This TCR beta chain was retrieved from a study of blood T cells in healthy people across ages. Primers used in a second PCR of roughly 6 to 12 cycles were a sample-barcoded 5' primer and a J-beta primer mix. TCRdb recomputed calls from the 5' RACE reads with MiXCR, one row per CDR3 protein. This table holds about 1 million distinct CDR3 sequences, about 25% found once. This clonotype was seen a few times. Compared with germline, one end of the junction differs, possibly owing to a read error. A further study also used this sample, focusing on T cells of mothers and their children.

The specimen sequenced was blood. This receptor was identified in a girl aged 2 to 10 in good health.

CDR3: CASKGQGNEELFF. The CDR3 DNA reads TGCGCCAGCAAAGGACAGGGAAATGAAGAACTGTTTTTT. The chain uses TRBV5-1 and TRBJ1-4, with 8 bases matching TRBD1. Germline V gives CDR1 SGHRS, CDR2 YFSETQ. This CDR3 is built from 13 residues.